The 16 T cell receptor beta chains in this list originate from one sample, sequenced in a study of cytomegalovirus exposure and HLA in healthy donors. PCR primers comprised 60 Vbeta and 13 Jbeta primers. Generated by immunoSEQ multiplex PCR, the TCRdb table keeps only in-frame clones and is missing some. Of around 130,000 clones in the sample, 81% were seen once. The sequenced sample consisted of PBMCs. The source of these receptors is a man aged 18 to 30 in good health and CMV-seronegative.

CDR3 coding DNA: TGCGCCAGCAGCTTACGGGACAGGGCAAACTCCTATAATTCACCCCTCCACTTT. This sequence encodes CASSLRDRANSYNSPLHF. This chain connects TRBV5-1 to TRBJ1-6; 9 nucleotides align to TRBD1. The CDR3 contains 18 residues. After removal of 2 bases from V and 0 bases from J, the junction contained 6 bases not matched to a gene. Germline CDR1 is SGHRS and CDR2 is YFSETQ.

V and J are TRBV5-4 and TRBJ1-2; TRBD1 aligns across 7 bases. This CDR3 comprises 15 residues. From germline, CDR1 is SGHNT and CDR2 YYREEE (reference sequence). With 6 bases clipped from V and 4 bases from J, the junction kept 12 bases outside the gene matches. CDR3 DNA sequence: TGTGCCAGCACCATTCCGGGACAGCGACTCTATGGCTACACCTTC. Protein: CASTIPGQRLYGYTF.

This chain links TRBV14 with TRBJ2-7; D is unclear. Trimming cost V 1 base and J 0 bases, with 16 bases left between them. The CDR3 spans 17 residues. Germline V gene sequence: CDR1 SGHDN, CDR2 FVKESK. CDR3 sequence reads: CASSQVRGPRRSYEQYF. The CDR3 bases are TGTGCCAGCAGCCAAGTTCGAGGCCCTAGGCGCTCCTACGAGCAGTACTTC.

This clone occurred a few times. Different DNA sequences within this sample yield the same CDR3. This chain links TRBV6-1 with TRBJ2-6; perhaps TRBD1 as D (6 bases). Trimming removed 6 bases from V and 3 bases from J, with 12 bases in between. The CDR3 is made up of 15 amino acids. Germline CDR1 is MNHNS and CDR2 is SASEGT. As DNA, the CDR3 is TGTGCCAGCAGGGACAGCACTTATGGGGCCAACGTCCTGACTTTC. Translated, it gives CASRDSTYGANVLTF.

The rearrangement joins TRBV18 to TRBJ2-1, with 8 bases fitting TRBD1. The germline V gene encodes CDR1 KGHSH and CDR2 LQKENI. V dropped 3 bases and J dropped 7; count of bases not matched to a gene: 8. This CDR3 spans 15 amino acids. The CDR3 region is CASSPQGAGLNEQFF. The DNA of the CDR3 is TGTGCCAGCTCACCCCAGGGGGCTGGGTTGAATGAGCAGTTCTTC.

Here the CDR3 reads CASSPKNGVGGNEQFF. Written as DNA, the CDR3 is TGTGCCAGCTCACCAAAAAACGGGGTTGGTGGCAATGAGCAGTTCTTC. This sequence joins TRBV18 and TRBJ2-1; tentative D call: TRBD2 (5 bases). CDR3 length: 16 residues. CDR1 is KGHSH, CDR2 LQKENI, per germline. V gave up 2 bases and J gave up 6 bases, with 17 bases separating them.

The table lists this clone with a few counts. The gene calls are TRBV6-4 and TRBJ2-3; 9 bases line up with TRBD2. Germline CDR1 and CDR2: MRHNA and SNTAGT. The CDR3 is 15 residues long. V shed 0 bases, J shed 4 bases, and the junction held 2 bases outside the gene matches. CDR3 loop: CASSDSRGGPDTQYF. The CDR3 DNA reads TGTGCCAGCAGTGACTCGCGGGGGGGCCCAGATACGCAGTATTTT.

J is TRBJ1-2 and V is TRBV18; 9 nucleotides match TRBD1. CDR3 length: 15 amino acids. Losses at the gene ends were 6 bases for V and 2 bases for J; bases not matched to a gene: 7. The germline V gene has CDR1 KGHSH and CDR2 LQKENI. The CDR3 here is CASSIEGQGNYGYTF. The CDR3 coding sequence is TGTGCCAGCTCTATAGAGGGACAGGGAAACTATGGCTACACCTTC.

Here the CDR3 reads CASSYYSDTGELFF. CDR3 sequence (DNA): TGTGCCAGCAGTTATTATAGCGACACCGGGGAGCTGTTTTTT. The genes are TRBV6-6 and TRBJ2-2; D perhaps matches TRBD2 (5 bases). Per the germline V gene, CDR1 is MNHNY and CDR2 is SVGAGI (reference sequence). The V and J ends lost 3 bases and 3 bases respectively, with 8 bases between them. This CDR3 comprises 14 residues.

The V and J genes are TRBV7-8 and TRBJ2-3, with a tentative D call TRBD1 (5 bases). Germline-derived CDR1 and CDR2 are SGHVS and FQNEAQ. V was trimmed by 3 bases and J by 5 bases, leaving 15 bases between them. The CDR3 length is 15 residues. CDR3 coding DNA: TGTGCCAGCAGCTTGGTCGAACTGCAGGGAGATACGCAGTATTTT. This codes for CASSLVELQGDTQYF.

The gene calls are TRBV19 and TRBJ2-5; D may be TRBD1 (6 bases). The CDR3 length is 17 residues. Germline V lookup: CDR1 LNHDA, CDR2 SQIVND (reference sequence). Trimming shortened V by 8 bases and J by 3 bases, and 25 bases separated the two germline ends. Here the CDR3 reads CASRSGARTVSEETQYF. CDR3 coding DNA: TGTGCCAGTCGCTCCGGGGCTCGGACAGTGTCGGAAGAGACCCAGTACTTC.

This clone came up a few times. This chain joins TRBV4-1 and TRBJ2-5; D may be TRBD1 (6 bases). The germline V and J ends were trimmed by 1 base and 4 bases, with 16 bases remaining between them. The CDR3 spans 16 residues. Germline-derived CDR1 and CDR2 are MGHRA and YSYEKL. CDR3 nucleotides: TGCGCCAGCAGCCAAGGAACAGGGTCAGGCCTAGAGACCCAGTACTTC. Amino acids: CASSQGTGSGLETQYF.

This clone showed up just once. The chain couples TRBV4-1 to TRBJ1-5, with 10 bases fitting TRBD1. V lost 0 bases to trimming and J lost 2 bases; unmatched junction nucleotides: 7. The germline V gene has CDR1 MGHRA and CDR2 YSYEKL. The CDR3 is 18 amino acids. The CDR3 sequence: CASSQEGDRGWGNQPQHF. DNA for the CDR3: TGCGCCAGCAGCCAAGAGGGGGACAGGGGTTGGGGCAATCAGCCCCAGCATTTT.

Note on this clone: Mismatch with germline at one junction end may stem from a read error. CDR3 sequence reads: CASSDQIIGSLGSSTDTQYF. The CDR3 bases are TGTGCCAGTAGTGACCAGATAATCGGGAGTTTGGGGAGTAGCACAGATACGCAGTATTTT. The V call is TRBV6-4, the J call TRBJ2-3, with a possible D match to TRBD2 (6 bases). The CDR3 length is 20 residues. The V gene's germline CDR1 is MRHNA and CDR2 SNTAGT.

J is TRBJ1-6 and V is TRBV19, with D uncertain. Germline V gene sequence: CDR1 LNHDA, CDR2 SQIVND (reference sequence). Between the trimmed V and J ends, which lost 3 bases and 11 bases, there was a span of 11 bases. The CDR3 spans 13 residues. This CDR3 is CASSMVSGPPLHF. Written as DNA, the CDR3 is TGTGCCAGTAGTATGGTATCCGGTCCACCCCTCCACTTT. The full variable domain, in which reference TRBV19 and TRBJ1-6 provide the parts outside the CDR3, is DGGITQSPKYLFRKEGQNVTLSCEQNLNHDAMYWYRQDPGQGLRLIYYSQIVNDFQKGDIAEGYSVSREKKESFPLTVTSAQKNPTAFYLCASSMVSGPPLHFGNGTRLTVT.

The chain combines TRBV27 with TRBJ1-2; 8 bases align to TRBD1. CDR1 MNHEY and CDR2 SMNVEV come from the germline V gene (reference sequence). Trimming removed 5 bases from V and 5 bases from J; junction bases left unmatched: 10. CDR3 length equals 15 residues. CDR3 DNA: TGTGCCAGCAGTCCCTGGACAGGGAGGAGTTATGGCTACACCTTC. Its protein product is CASSPWTGRSYGYTF.